The 14 T cell receptor beta chains given below trace back to one sample, sequenced in a study of graft-versus-host responses after intestinal transplantation (dated by TCRdb to the early 2020s). To prepare the library, the immunoSEQ multiplex PCR assay was applied. TCRdb stores this immuneACCESS table with in-frame sequences only. Part of the clones is absent; in the studies checked, under half of the shortfall reflects unresolved V genes, and no reason is known for the rest. The sample table holds 1,500 to 2,000 clones, of which around three fifths were seen once. The top ten constitute about 7.1% of the sample. This sample's time point label indicates: cells obtained before transplantation from donor or recipient. In mixed lymphocyte reactions, some 200,000 CFSE-labeled pre-transplant responders were plated with some 200,000 irradiated violet-dye-labeled stimulators and cultured for about 6 days.

The specimen was alloreactive CD8+ T cells from a mixed lymphocyte reaction culture, collected before transplantation. The cell subset or site label, as the study defines it: CFSE-low proliferating T cells sorted from roughly six-day pre-transplant mixed lymphocyte reaction (GvH or HvG direction). The receptors originated from a human patient who was an organ donor for intestinal transplantation.

This clone came up a few times. J is TRBJ2-7 and V is TRBV27; no reliable D call. There are 13 residues in the CDR3. V lost 3 bases, J lost 4 bases, and 10 bases lay in between. Germline V gives CDR1 MNHEY, CDR2 SMNVEV (reference sequence). The CDR3 region has the DNA TGTGCCAGCAGTTTTGACCTAAAATACGAGCAGTACTTC. Translated, it gives CASSFDLKYEQYF.

The rearrangement joins TRBV7-9 to TRBJ2-5; TRBD2 might be the D (6 bases). Between the trimmed V and J ends, which lost 1 base and 4 bases, there was a span of 16 bases. The CDR3 sequence is 16 residues long. Germline lookup yields CDR1 SEHNR and CDR2 FQNEAQ (reference sequence). CDR3 in amino acids: CASSLVWASVSETQYF. In DNA, the CDR3 is TGTGCCAGCAGCTTAGTCTGGGCTAGCGTGTCAGAGACCCAGTACTTC.

The chain has TRBV9 and TRBJ1-4, with TRBD1 identical over 9 bases. J gave up 4 bases and V 4 bases, and 11 bases lay outside the gene matches. There are 17 residues in the CDR3. The V gene's germline CDR1 is SGDLS and CDR2 YYNGEE. The CDR3 DNA reads as TGTGCCAGCAGCCCGACCGGGACAGGGAGTTATAATGAAAAACTGTTTTTT. It encodes CASSPTGTGSYNEKLFF.

This chain joins TRBV27 and TRBJ2-4; TRBD1 might be the D (6 bases). Per germline, CDR1 MNHEY and CDR2 SMNVEV (reference sequence). CDR3 length: 12 amino acids. V lost 8 bases, J lost 6 bases, and 11 bases lay in between. As DNA, the CDR3 is TGTGCCAGCTCTCCAGGGGCAAACATTCAGTACTTC. It specifies CASSPGANIQYF.

This chain links TRBV5-1 with TRBJ2-2, with no clear D. Germline CDR1 reads SGHRS; CDR2 reads YFSETQ. The germline V and J ends were trimmed by 0 bases and 5 bases, with 8 bases remaining between them. The CDR3 contains 14 residues. The CDR3 coding sequence is TGCGCCAGCAGCTTGGCCGTGGGGACCGGGGAGCTGTTTTTT. This gives the protein CASSLAVGTGELFF.

The chain carries TRBV11-2 and TRBJ2-1; D unresolved. The V end was cut by 3 bases, the J end by 5 bases, with 11 bases between. Germline CDR1 and CDR2: SGHAT and FQNNGV. The CDR3 consists of 14 residues. The CDR3 bases are TGTGCCAGCAGCTTGTCCAGTGGGCACAATGAGCAGTTCTTC. Translation gives CASSLSSGHNEQFF.

This chain connects TRBV13 to TRBJ1-1, with TRBD1 matching 12 bases. V dropped 5 bases and J dropped 2; count of bases not matched to a gene: 12. The V gene's germline CDR1 is PRHDT and CDR2 FYEKMQ (reference sequence). This CDR3 is built from 18 residues. CDR3 bases: TGTGCCAGCAGCGCGGCCGGGACAGGGGGCATTTTAAACACTGAAGCTTTCTTT. Protein sequence: CASSAAGTGGILNTEAFF. Based on the CDR3 plus reference TRBV13 and TRBJ1-1, the full variable domain is AAGVIQSPRHLIKEKRETATLKCYPIPRHDTVYWYQQGPGQDPQFLISFYEKMQSDKGSIPDRFSAQQFSDYHSELNMSSLELGDSALYFCASSAAGTGGILNTEAFFGQGTRLTVV.

The CDR3 sequence is CASSLAQGAYEQYF. In DNA form, the CDR3 reads TGCGCCAGCAGCTTGGCACAGGGGGCCTACGAGCAGTACTTC. The chain employs TRBV5-1 and TRBJ2-7; TRBD1 aligns across 8 bases. This CDR3 is built from 14 residues. In germline, CDR1 is SGHRS, CDR2 YFSETQ. The J segment lost 2 bases and the V segment lost 0 bases, leaving 1 base of the junction unmatched.

This rearrangement joins TRBV28 to TRBJ1-5; D may be TRBD1 (6 bases). Trimming stripped 6 bases from V and 0 bases from J, with 15 bases between. The CDR3 has 16 amino acids. Germline-derived CDR1 and CDR2 are MDHEN and SYDVKM. This chain's CDR3 is CASRQLDSYSNQPQHF. For the CDR3, the DNA is TGTGCCAGCAGACAACTGGACAGCTATAGCAATCAGCCCCAGCATTTT. Complete variable domain (other parts from reference TRBV28 and TRBJ1-5): DVKVTQSSRYLVKRTGEKVFLECVQDMDHENMFWYRQDPGLGLRLIYFSYDVKMKEKGDIPEGYSVSREKKERFSLILESASTNQTSMYLCASRQLDSYSNQPQHFGDGTRLSIL.

CDR3 protein: CASSQGRGTEAFF. The CDR3 DNA follows: TGCGCCAGCAGTCAGGGGCGGGGGACTGAAGCTTTCTTT. The rearrangement links TRBV4-1 to TRBJ1-1; TRBD1 is a possible D gene (6 bases). This CDR3 is 13 amino acids long. The V gene lost 6 bases and the J gene lost 5 bases, with 13 bases spanning the gap. Germline V gene lookup returns CDR1 MGHRA and CDR2 YSYEKL.

This clone was detected a few times. CDR3 DNA sequence: TGTGCCACGGCGAAAGGGGGCCGGGGCGCGGGAGATACGCAGTATTTT. Encoded protein: CATAKGGRGAGDTQYF. This chain joins TRBV19 and TRBJ2-3, with 7 bases lining up with TRBD1. Germline V gives CDR1 LNHDA, CDR2 SQIVND (reference sequence). This CDR3 is built from 16 residues. J gave up 5 bases and V 10 bases, and 18 bases lay outside the gene matches.

This clone has only one observation. V usage is TRBV27 and J usage is TRBJ2-1; D is possibly TRBD2 (6 bases). Germline V gene data show CDR1 as MNHEY and CDR2 as SMNVEV (reference sequence). Trimming took off 5 bases at V and 5 bases at J, with 13 bases between the two ends. The CDR3 runs to 14 residues. CDR3 region: CASSGTGTHNEQFF. The CDR3 DNA reads as TGTGCCAGCAGTGGGACTGGGACGCACAATGAGCAGTTCTTC.

J is TRBJ1-1 and V is TRBV27, with a weak D call TRBD1 (5 bases). Trimming removed 6 bases from V and 4 bases from J, with 9 bases in between. The CDR3 extends over 12 amino acids. Per germline, CDR1 MNHEY and CDR2 SMNVEV (reference sequence). This chain's CDR3 is CASRRGGTEAFF. The CDR3 DNA reads TGTGCCAGCAGAAGGGGAGGCACTGAAGCTTTCTTT.

This clone was recorded a few times. The chain recombines TRBV15 with TRBJ2-5; no reliable D call. The J call is in doubt because the DNA end fits TRBJ2-7 better. Per the germline V gene, CDR1 is LNHNV and CDR2 is YYDKDF (reference sequence). This CDR3 has 13 amino acids. CDR3 protein: CATSISQSYEQYF. For the CDR3, the DNA is TGTGCCACCAGCATTTCGCAGAGCTACGAGCAGTACTTC.